The subject of this entry is one T cell receptor (beta chain). Its matching antigen is unknown. This CDR3 comprises 14 residues. Trimming took 5 bases from V and 6 from J; bases not matched to a gene: 7. Germline CDR1 and CDR2: LGHNA and YSLEER. Researchers ran the PCR with 60 Vbeta and 13 Jbeta primers. Profiled with immunoSEQ multiplex PCR; TCRdb holds only in-frame clones, not every one. Of over 120,000 clones listed, 80% were seen once; the top ten hold about 4.3%. The sample comes from a study of cytomegalovirus exposure and HLA in healthy donors. General study results and limits: It was reportedly the case that the classifier diagnosed cytomegalovirus status with high specificity and sensitivity. Available immune exposure information covered CMV serostatus only. Presence/absence analyses treated sequencing depth as roughly uniform across donors. Earlier results showed most TCR beta V segments being productive about 87% or about 30% of the time.

The rearrangement uses TRBV4-3 and TRBJ1-1, with 9 bases aligning to TRBD1. The TCR originated in a man aged 40-49 years in good health and CMV-seronegative. What was sequenced was PBMCs. The CDR3 here is CASSSSTGGAEAFF. The CDR3, as DNA: TGCGCCAGCAGCTCATCGACAGGGGGGGCTGAAGCTTTCTTT.